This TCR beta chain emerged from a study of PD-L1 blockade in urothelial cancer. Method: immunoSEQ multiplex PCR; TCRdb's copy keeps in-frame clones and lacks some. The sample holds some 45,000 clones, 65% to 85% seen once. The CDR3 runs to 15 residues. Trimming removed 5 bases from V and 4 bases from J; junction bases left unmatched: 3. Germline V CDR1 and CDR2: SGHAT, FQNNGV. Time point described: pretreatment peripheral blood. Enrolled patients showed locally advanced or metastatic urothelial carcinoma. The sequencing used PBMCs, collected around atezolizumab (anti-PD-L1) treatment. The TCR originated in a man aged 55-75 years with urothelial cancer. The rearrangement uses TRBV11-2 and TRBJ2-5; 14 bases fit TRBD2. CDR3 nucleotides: TGTGCCAGCAGCATTGGACTAGCGGGGGGAGAGACCCAGTACTTC. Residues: CASSIGLAGGETQYF.